This TCR beta chain was captured by sequencing in a study of T cell changes during pregnancy in multiple sclerosis. This CDR3 contains 18 residues. Germline CDR1 and CDR2: SGHTA and FQGTGA. V was cut by 4 bases and J by 5 bases, with 23 bases left in between. The method was immunoSEQ multiplex PCR; TCRdb's version includes in-frame clones alone and lacks a portion of them. The profile shows 40,000 to 60,000 clones, 85% to 90% of them singletons. This receptor was identified in a female donor in good health, enrolled as a control in a pregnancy study. The chain links TRBV7-3 to TRBJ2-2; D may be TRBD1 (5 bases). The sample in question was peripheral blood, obtained in the first trimester of pregnancy. For the CDR3, the DNA is TGTGCCAGCAGCTCCCGGCAGGGCCGCCTACCTGGAACCGGGGAGCTGTTTTTT. Its translation is CASSSRQGRLPGTGELFF.